Listed below are T cell receptor beta chains from one sample, sequenced in a study of T cell changes during pregnancy in multiple sclerosis. The assay was immunoSEQ multiplex PCR, and TCRdb's table has in-frame clones only and misses some. Here the sample spans 65,000 to 90,000 clones, about 90% being singletons. Specimen: PBMCs, collected in the first trimester of pregnancy. The receptors stem from a female donor in good health, serving as a control in a pregnancy study. Some clones in this sample may be carry-over from other donors' samples. Each CDR3 is given with its conserved first and last residue. A D gene is named only where the DNA matches it firmly. Clone size is stated in some rows and not others, as once, few, many or a class when expanded.

v_gene	abundance	j_gene	d_gene	CDR3aa	CDR3nt
TRBV18	.	TRBJ1-1	.	CASSPGSGRGAFF	TGTGCCAGCTCACCAGGGTCAGGGAGGGGAGCTTTCTTT
TRBV29-1	.	TRBJ2-1	.	CSVEGGGAFGEQFF	TGCAGCGTTGAAGGAGGCGGAGCGTTCGGAGAGCAGTTCTTC
TRBV4-1	.	TRBJ1-5	.	CASSQGAGGNQPQHF	TGCGCCAGCAGCCAAGGAGCAGGGGGCAATCAGCCCCAGCATTTT
TRBV28	.	TRBJ2-3	TRBD1	CASSSLTGGTDTQYF	TGTGCCAGCAGTTCGCTGACAGGGGGCACAGATACGCAGTATTTT
TRBV27	.	TRBJ2-3	.	CASSGTTDTQYF	TGTGCCAGCAGCGGTACCACAGATACGCAGTATTTT
TRBV27	once	TRBJ1-2	.	CASSLGTGANYGYTF	TGTGCCAGCTCTTTAGGGACGGGGGCTAACTATGGCTACACCTTC
TRBV18	.	TRBJ2-7	TRBD1	CASSPTPAGTVSYEQYF	TGTGCCAGCTCACCAACTCCCGCCGGGACAGTGTCCTACGAGCAGTACTTC
TRBV15	.	TRBJ2-7	.	CATSLSDRGGYEQYF	TGTGCCACCAGCCTCTCGGATAGGGGGGGATACGAGCAGTACTTC
TRBV12-5	once	TRBJ1-4	TRBD1	CASGLDRQGSNEKLFF	TGTGCTAGTGGTTTGGACCGACAGGGGAGTAATGAAAAACTGTTTTTT
TRBV19	.	TRBJ2-5	TRBD2	CASSEPGLAGQTQYF	TGTGCCAGTAGTGAACCGGGACTAGCTGGGCAGACCCAGTACTTC
TRBV6-1	.	TRBJ1-5	.	CASSPLIRGQPQHF	TGTGCCAGCAGTCCTCTCATAAGAGGGCAGCCCCAGCATTTT
TRBV9	.	TRBJ2-2	TRBD2	CASSAPGLRTGELFF	TGTGCCAGCAGCGCCCCGGGACTACGCACCGGGGAGCTGTTTTTT
TRBV19	.	TRBJ2-5	TRBD2	CASRRTSGDKETQYF	TGTGCCAGTAGAAGGACTAGCGGGGACAAAGAGACCCAGTACTTC
TRBV11-3	.	TRBJ2-1	TRBD2	CASSTPAGGLFF	TGTGCCAGCAGCACCCCAGCGGGAGGGTTGTTCTTC
TRBV28	.	TRBJ2-7	TRBD1	CASRGTGTGGGEQYF	TGTGCCAGCAGGGGAACCGGGACAGGGGGCGGCGAGCAGTACTTC
TRBV7-8	.	TRBJ1-5	.	CASSWEQGDQPQHF	TGTGCCAGCAGCTGGGAACAGGGAGATCAGCCCCAGCATTTT
TRBV15	.	TRBJ2-5	.	CATSSQGGEQETQYF	TGTGCCACCAGCAGCCAGGGCGGGGAGCAAGAGACCCAGTACTTC
TRBV6-1	.	TRBJ2-7	.	CASRGIGQEGNEQYF	TGTGCCAGCAGGGGTATCGGACAGGAGGGGAACGAGCAGTACTTC
TRBV7-2	.	TRBJ1-2	.	CASTFGGAGGYTF	TGTGCCAGCACTTTTGGGGGGGCGGGTGGCTACACCTTC
TRBV19	.	TRBJ2-7	.	CASSPTGTRSYEQYF	TGTGCCAGTAGTCCGACCGGGACTCGCTCCTACGAGCAGTACTTC
TRBV29-1	.	TRBJ2-2	.	CSAGAGELFF	TGCAGCGCGGGGGCCGGGGAGCTGTTTTTT
TRBV7-6	.	TRBJ1-5	TRBD1	CASSAGGSNQPQHF	TGTGCCAGCAGCGCAGGGGGGAGCAATCAGCCCCAGCATTTT
TRBV28	.	TRBJ2-2	TRBD1	CASSSGGGELFF	TGTGCCAGCAGTTCAGGGGGTGGGGAGCTGTTTTTT
TRBV13	.	TRBJ1-1	.	CASRLAQGPAFF	TGTGCCAGCCGCCTCGCTCAGGGGCCGGCTTTCTTT
TRBV7-2	.	TRBJ1-2	.	CASSLVSYGYTF	TGTGCCAGCAGCTTGGTCAGCTATGGCTACACCTTC
TRBV5-1	.	TRBJ2-7	TRBD2	CASSLGLAEYEQYF	TGCGCCAGCAGCTTGGGACTAGCGGAGTACGAGCAGTACTTC
TRBV11-2	.	TRBJ2-7	.	CASSLEQGTSYEQYF	TGTGCCAGCAGCTTAGAGCAGGGGACGTCCTACGAGCAGTACTTC
TRBV27	.	TRBJ2-6	TRBD1	CASSRTGGSGANVLTF	TGTGCCAGCAGTCGGACAGGGGGCTCTGGGGCCAACGTCCTGACTTTC
TRBV7-9	.	TRBJ2-7	TRBD2	CASSQGLAGFEQYF	TGTGCCAGCAGCCAGGGATTAGCGGGGTTCGAGCAGTACTTC
TRBV28	.	TRBJ2-7	TRBD1	CASRGTGDPSYEQYF	TGTGCCAGCCGGGGGACAGGGGATCCCTCCTACGAGCAGTACTTC
TRBV28	.	TRBJ2-3	TRBD2	CASTSRGGVTDTQYF	TGTGCCAGCACCTCCCGGGGAGGGGTAACAGATACGCAGTATTTT
TRBV7-2	.	TRBJ2-5	.	CASSRQETQYF	TGTGCCAGCAGCCGGCAAGAGACCCAGTACTTC
TRBV5-6	.	TRBJ2-4	.	CASSPLLAAKNIQYF	TGTGCCAGCAGCCCACTCCTAGCAGCCAAAAACATTCAGTACTTC
TRBV7-9	.	TRBJ2-1	.	CASSLYAGTNSYNEQFF	TGTGCCAGCAGCTTATATGCGGGGACCAACTCCTACAATGAGCAGTTCTTC
TRBV28	.	TRBJ2-7	.	CASSLARLGDEQYF	TGTGCCAGCAGTTTAGCGCGGTTAGGGGACGAGCAGTACTTC
TRBV7-9	.	TRBJ2-1	TRBD2	CASSSDGLAGGHNEQFF	TGTGCCAGCAGCTCCGACGGACTAGCGGGAGGACACAATGAGCAGTTCTTC
TRBV11-2	.	TRBJ2-1	.	CASSLGRGSYNEQFF	TGTGCCAGCAGCCTCGGACGGGGGTCCTACAATGAGCAGTTCTTC
TRBV4-2	few	TRBJ2-5	TRBD2	CASSLGTSGGQETQYF	TGTGCCAGCAGCCTCGGGACTAGCGGGGGGCAAGAGACCCAGTACTTC
TRBV4-2	.	TRBJ2-2	TRBD2	CASSQDVASGRLNTGELFF	TGTGCCAGCAGCCAAGATGTGGCTAGCGGGAGGTTGAACACCGGGGAGCTGTTTTTT
TRBV12-5	.	TRBJ1-3	.	CASASGGLGNTIYF	TGTGCTAGTGCCTCGGGGGGGCTAGGAAACACCATATATTTT
TRBV4-1	.	TRBJ2-1	TRBD2	CASRGHKGLAGNEQFF	TGCGCCAGCAGGGGTCACAAGGGACTAGCGGGGAATGAGCAGTTCTTC
TRBV13	once	TRBJ1-2	.	CASSLWRDGPNYGYTF	TGTGCCAGCAGCTTATGGAGGGATGGGCCAAACTATGGCTACACCTTC
TRBV4-2	few	TRBJ2-1	TRBD2	CASSQEWTSGSNEQFF	TGTGCCAGCAGCCAGGAGTGGACTAGCGGGAGCAATGAGCAGTTCTTC
TRBV7-9	once	TRBJ2-5	.	CASLGPGETQYF	TGTGCCAGCCTGGGCCCGGGGGAGACCCAGTACTTC
TRBV14	few	TRBJ1-1	.	CASSRTRDTEAFF	TGTGCCAGCAGCCGAACGCGAGACACTGAAGCTTTCTTT
TRBV19	.	TRBJ2-2	.	CASSIGLDTGELFF	TGTGCCAGTAGTATAGGACTTGACACCGGGGAGCTGTTTTTT
TRBV2	.	TRBJ2-3	.	CASSTTGDTQYF	TGTGCCAGCAGCACCACAGGAGATACGCAGTATTTT
TRBV2	.	TRBJ2-6	.	CASRNGLRGANVLTF	TGTGCCAGCAGGAATGGACTACGGGGGGCCAACGTCCTGACTTTC
TRBV5-1	.	TRBJ1-1	TRBD1	CASSGDRGITEAFF	TGCGCCAGCAGCGGCGACAGGGGGATCACTGAAGCTTTCTTT
TRBV6-9	.	TRBJ2-3	TRBD1	CASKSDRVDTQYF	TGTGCCAGCAAGTCAGACAGGGTTGATACGCAGTATTTT
TRBV2	.	TRBJ2-1	TRBD1	CASSEEGTGTYNEQFF	TGTGCCAGCAGCGAAGAAGGGACAGGAACCTACAATGAGCAGTTCTTC
TRBV27	.	TRBJ2-7	TRBD2	CASRGGVGPREQYF	TGTGCCAGCAGGGGGGGGGTGGGACCGCGGGAGCAGTACTTC
TRBV6-5	.	TRBJ1-2	TRBD1	CASSYTKGARGYTF	TGTGCCAGCAGTTACACGAAGGGGGCGCGAGGCTACACCTTC
TRBV28	.	TRBJ1-2	.	CASSLSANYGYTF	TGTGCCAGCAGTTTATCTGCTAACTATGGCTACACCTTC